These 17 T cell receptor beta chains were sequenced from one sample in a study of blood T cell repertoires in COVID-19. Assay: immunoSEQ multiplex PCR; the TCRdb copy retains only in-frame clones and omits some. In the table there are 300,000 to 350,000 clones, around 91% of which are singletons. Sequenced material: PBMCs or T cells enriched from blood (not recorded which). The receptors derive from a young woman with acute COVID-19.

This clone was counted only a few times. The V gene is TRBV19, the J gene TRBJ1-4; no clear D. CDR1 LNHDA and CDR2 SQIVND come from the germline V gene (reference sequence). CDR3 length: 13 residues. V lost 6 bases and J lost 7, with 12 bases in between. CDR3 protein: CASRPHRSEKLFF. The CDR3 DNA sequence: TGTGCCAGTAGACCCCATAGGAGTGAAAAACTGTTTTTT.

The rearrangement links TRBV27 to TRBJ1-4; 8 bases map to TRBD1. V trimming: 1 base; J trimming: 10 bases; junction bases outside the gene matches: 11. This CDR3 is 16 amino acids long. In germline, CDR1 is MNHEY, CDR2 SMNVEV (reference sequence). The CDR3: CASSLWPDRAAGKLFF. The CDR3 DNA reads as TGTGCCAGCAGTTTATGGCCGGACAGGGCGGCCGGAAAACTGTTTTTT.

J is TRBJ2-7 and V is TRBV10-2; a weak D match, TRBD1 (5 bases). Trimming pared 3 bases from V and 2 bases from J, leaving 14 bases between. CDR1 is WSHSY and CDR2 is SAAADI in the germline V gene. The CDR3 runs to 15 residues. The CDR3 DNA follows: TGCGCCAGCAGTGATAGGGGCAGGGCGGCCTACGAGCAGTACTTC. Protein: CASSDRGRAAYEQYF.

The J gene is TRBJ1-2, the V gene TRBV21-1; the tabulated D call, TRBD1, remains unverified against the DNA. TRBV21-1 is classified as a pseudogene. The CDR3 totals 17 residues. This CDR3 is CASRYLGTEPFFYGYTF. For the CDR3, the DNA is TGTGCCAGCAGATACTTAGGGACAGAGCCGTTCTTCTATGGCTACACCTTC.

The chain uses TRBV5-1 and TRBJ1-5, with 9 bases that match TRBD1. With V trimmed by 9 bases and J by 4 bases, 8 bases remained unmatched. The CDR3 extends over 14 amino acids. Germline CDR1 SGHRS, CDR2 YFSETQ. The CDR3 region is CAIKEDRGNQPQHF. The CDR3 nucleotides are TGCGCCATCAAGGAGGACAGGGGAAATCAGCCCCAGCATTTT.

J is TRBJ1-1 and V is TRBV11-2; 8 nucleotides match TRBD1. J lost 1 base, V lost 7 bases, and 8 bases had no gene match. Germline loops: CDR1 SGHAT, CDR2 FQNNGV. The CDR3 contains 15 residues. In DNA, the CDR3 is TGTGCCAGCAACCAGGGGGCGCCGGGGAACACTGAAGCTTTCTTT. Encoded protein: CASNQGAPGNTEAFF.

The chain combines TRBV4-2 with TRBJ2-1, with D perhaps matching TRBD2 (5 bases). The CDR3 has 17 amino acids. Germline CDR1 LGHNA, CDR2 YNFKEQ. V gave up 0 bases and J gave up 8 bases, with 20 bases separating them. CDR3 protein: CASSQDYMTPEGDEQFF. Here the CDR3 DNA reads TGTGCCAGCAGCCAAGATTACATGACTCCCGAGGGTGATGAGCAGTTCTTC.

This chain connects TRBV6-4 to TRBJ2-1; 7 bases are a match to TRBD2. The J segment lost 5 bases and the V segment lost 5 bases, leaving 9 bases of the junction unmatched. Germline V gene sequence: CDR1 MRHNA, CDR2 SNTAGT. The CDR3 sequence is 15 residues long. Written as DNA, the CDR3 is TGTGCCAGCAGTCCTCGGGGACTACAGAACAATGAGCAGTTCTTC. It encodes CASSPRGLQNNEQFF.

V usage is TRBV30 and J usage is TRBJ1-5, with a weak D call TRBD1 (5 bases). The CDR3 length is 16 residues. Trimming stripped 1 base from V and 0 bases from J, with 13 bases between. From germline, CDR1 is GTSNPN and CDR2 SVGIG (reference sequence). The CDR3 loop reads CAWSGAGPYSNQPQHF. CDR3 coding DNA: TGTGCCTGGAGTGGGGCAGGGCCGTATAGCAATCAGCCCCAGCATTTT. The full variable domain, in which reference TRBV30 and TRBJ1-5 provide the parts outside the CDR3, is SQTIHQWPATLVQPVGSPLSLECTVEGTSNPNLYWYRQAAGRGLQLLFYSVGIGQISSEVPQNLSASRPQDRQFILSSKKLLLSDSGFYLCAWSGAGPYSNQPQHFGDGTRLSIL.

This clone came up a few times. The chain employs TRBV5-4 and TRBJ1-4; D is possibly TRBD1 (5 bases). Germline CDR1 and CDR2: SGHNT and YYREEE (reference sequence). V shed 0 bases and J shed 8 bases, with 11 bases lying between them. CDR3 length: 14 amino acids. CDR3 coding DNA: TGTGCCAGCAGCTTGGGACAGCAGGCGGAAAAACTGTTTTTT. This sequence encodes CASSLGQQAEKLFF.

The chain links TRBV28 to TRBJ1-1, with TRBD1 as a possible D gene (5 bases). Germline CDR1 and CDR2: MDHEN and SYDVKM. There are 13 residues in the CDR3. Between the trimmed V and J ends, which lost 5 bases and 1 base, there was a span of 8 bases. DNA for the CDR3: TGTGCCAGCAGTATCCAGGGGAACACTGAAGCTTTCTTT. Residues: CASSIQGNTEAFF.

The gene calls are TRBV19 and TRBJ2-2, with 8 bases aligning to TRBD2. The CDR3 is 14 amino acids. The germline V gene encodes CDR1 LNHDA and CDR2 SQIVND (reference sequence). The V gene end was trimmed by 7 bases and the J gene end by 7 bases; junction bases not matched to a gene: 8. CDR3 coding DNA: TGTGCCAGTAATATTGGCGGGGGGATCGGGGAGCTGTTTTTT. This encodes CASNIGGGIGELFF.

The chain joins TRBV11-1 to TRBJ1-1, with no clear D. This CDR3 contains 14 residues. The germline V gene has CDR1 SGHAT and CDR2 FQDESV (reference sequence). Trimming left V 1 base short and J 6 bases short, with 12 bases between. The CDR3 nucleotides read TGTGCCAGCAGCTTAGTTCCCCCCGGGGCTGAAGCTTTCTTT. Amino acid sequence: CASSLVPPGAEAFF.

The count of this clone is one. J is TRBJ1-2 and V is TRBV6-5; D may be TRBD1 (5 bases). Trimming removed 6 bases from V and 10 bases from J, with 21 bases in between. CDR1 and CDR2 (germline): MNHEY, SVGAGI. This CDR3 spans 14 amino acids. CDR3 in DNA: TGTGCCAGCAGCAAACAGGACTACGCCACCATCTACACCTTC. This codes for CASSKQDYATIYTF.

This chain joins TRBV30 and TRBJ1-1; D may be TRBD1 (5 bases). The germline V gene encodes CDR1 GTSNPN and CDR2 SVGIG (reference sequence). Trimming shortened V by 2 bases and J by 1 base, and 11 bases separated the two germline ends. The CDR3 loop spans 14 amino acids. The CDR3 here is CAWSYIGANTEAFF. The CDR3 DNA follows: TGTGCCTGGAGTTACATAGGGGCGAACACTGAAGCTTTCTTT.

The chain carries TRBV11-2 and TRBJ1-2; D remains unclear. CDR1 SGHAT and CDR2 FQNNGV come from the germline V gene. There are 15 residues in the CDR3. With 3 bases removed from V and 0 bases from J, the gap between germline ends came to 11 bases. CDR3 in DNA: TGTGCCAGCAGCTTGACTGGAAATTCTAACTATGGCTACACCTTC. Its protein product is CASSLTGNSNYGYTF.

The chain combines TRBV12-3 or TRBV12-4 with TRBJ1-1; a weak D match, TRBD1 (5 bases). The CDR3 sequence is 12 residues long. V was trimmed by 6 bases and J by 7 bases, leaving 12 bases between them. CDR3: CASRSDSVEAFF. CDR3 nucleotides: TGTGCCAGCAGATCCGACAGTGTTGAAGCTTTCTTT.